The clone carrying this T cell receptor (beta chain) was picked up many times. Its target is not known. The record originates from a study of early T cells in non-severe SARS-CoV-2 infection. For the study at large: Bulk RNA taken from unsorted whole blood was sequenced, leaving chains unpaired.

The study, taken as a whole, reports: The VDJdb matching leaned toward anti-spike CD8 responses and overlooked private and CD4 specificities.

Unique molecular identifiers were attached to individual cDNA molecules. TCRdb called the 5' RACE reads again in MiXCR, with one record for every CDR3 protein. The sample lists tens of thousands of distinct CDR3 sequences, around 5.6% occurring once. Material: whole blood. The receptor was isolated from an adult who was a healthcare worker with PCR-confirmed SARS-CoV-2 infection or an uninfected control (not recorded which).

The CDR3 loop is CSAPRNEQFF. Written as DNA, the CDR3 is TGCAGTGCCCCGCGCAATGAGCAGTTCTTC. The chain has TRBV20-1 and TRBJ2-1; D unresolved. V was cut by 6 bases and J by 6 bases, with 6 bases left in between. Germline assignment: CDR1 DFQATT and CDR2 SNEGSKA (reference sequence). The CDR3 consists of 10 residues.